The 22 T cell receptor beta chains presented below share a single source sample, sequenced in a study of blood T cell repertoires in COVID-19. The protocol was immunoSEQ multiplex PCR, while the TCRdb copy is restricted to in-frame clones and leaves out a portion. The sample yields 300,000 to 450,000 clones, 70% to 90% seen once. Input material: PBMCs or T cells enriched from blood (not recorded which). These receptors were collected from a man aged 25 to 40 who had recovered from COVID-19.

The chain links TRBV2 to TRBJ2-4; 9 bases map to TRBD2. Germline CDR1 and CDR2: SNHLY and FYNNEI. The CDR3 consists of 16 residues. V gave up 8 bases and J gave up 5 bases; unmatched junction bases: 13. CDR3 region: CASQEGRAGGQNIQYF. The CDR3 DNA is TGTGCCAGCCAGGAGGGAAGAGCGGGGGGCCAAAACATTCAGTACTTC.

For the CDR3, the DNA is TGTGCCTGGAAAGGGGGGGTCGGCACTGAAGCTTTCTTT. Translated, it gives CAWKGGVGTEAFF. The chain joins TRBV30 to TRBJ1-1; D perhaps matches TRBD1 (6 bases). The CDR3 totals 13 residues. Trimming removed 4 bases at V and 4 bases at J, with 13 bases between. Per the germline V gene, CDR1 is GTSNPN and CDR2 is SVGIG (reference sequence).

This clone was observed once. The chain joins TRBV12-5 to TRBJ2-2; D perhaps matches TRBD1 (5 bases). Deletions cut 2 bases from V and 1 base from J, with 8 bases between. Germline-derived CDR1 and CDR2 are LGHNT and FRNRAP. The CDR3 runs 15 residues. As DNA, the CDR3 is TGTGCTAGTGGTTTGCAGACAGAGAACACCGGGGAGCTGTTTTTT. It translates to CASGLQTENTGELFF.

This chain uses TRBV4-2 with TRBJ1-2; 8 positions agree with TRBD1. CDR3 length: 15 residues. Germline trimming cut 0 bases from V and 4 bases from J; bases unmatched to any gene: 4. Germline-derived CDR1 and CDR2 are LGHNA and YNFKEQ. The CDR3 nucleotides are TGTGCCAGCAGCCAAGATCAAACAGGGGGCTATGGCTACACCTTC. Translation: CASSQDQTGGYGYTF.

In DNA, the CDR3 is TGTGCCAGCAGCTTATCAGGGGTCACTGAAGCTTTCTTT. This gives the protein CASSLSGVTEAFF. The chain uses TRBV11-2 and TRBJ1-1, with D perhaps matching TRBD1 (6 bases). The CDR3 sequence is 13 residues long. The germline CDR1 and CDR2 sequences are SGHAT and FQNNGV. V shed 2 bases and J shed 4 bases, with 8 bases lying between them.

The chain carries TRBV12-5 and TRBJ1-1, with 7 bases matching TRBD1. The trim removed 3 bases at V and 0 bases at J, leaving 16 bases unmatched. The CDR3 consists of 19 residues. Germline loops: CDR1 LGHNT, CDR2 FRNRAP. The CDR3 reads CASGLLKIAGGRVNTEAFF. In DNA form, the CDR3 reads TGTGCTAGTGGTTTACTTAAGATAGCAGGGGGTAGGGTGAACACTGAAGCTTTCTTT.

The rearrangement uses TRBV6-2 or TRBV6-3 and TRBJ1-1; D is possibly TRBD1 (5 bases). CDR1 MNHEY and CDR2 SVGEGT come from the germline V gene. The CDR3 totals 15 residues. The V end lost 2 bases, the J end lost 3 bases, and 13 bases lay between the germline ends. The chain's CDR3 is CASSYTQGLDTEAFF. CDR3 bases: TGTGCCAGCAGTTACACCCAGGGCTTGGACACTGAAGCTTTCTTT.

This clone occurred once. J is TRBJ2-1 and V is TRBV5-1, with TRBD2 identical over 12 bases. CDR1 and CDR2 from the germline V gene are SGHRS and YFSETQ. After removal of 2 bases from V and 0 bases from J, the junction contained 6 bases not matched to a gene. CDR3 size: 18 residues. Here the CDR3 reads CASSLGTSGLSSYNEQFF. The CDR3 DNA sequence: TGCGCCAGCAGCTTAGGGACTAGCGGGCTCAGCTCCTACAATGAGCAGTTCTTC.

The rearrangement joins TRBV29-1 to TRBJ1-1; no clear D. V lost 6 bases, J lost 0 bases, and 11 bases lay in between. Germline CDR1 reads SQVTM; CDR2 reads ANQGSEA. The CDR3 extends over 13 amino acids. The CDR3 region is CSVAQTMNTEAFF. As DNA, the CDR3 is TGCAGCGTAGCACAGACCATGAACACTGAAGCTTTCTTT.

The genes are TRBV7-9 and TRBJ1-3; no clear D gene. The germline CDR1 and CDR2 sequences are SEHNR and FQNEAQ (reference sequence). The ends were cut back, 10 bases at V and 0 bases at J, with 13 bases in the middle. This CDR3 region has 14 residues. Here the CDR3 reads CATQEDSSGNTIYF. The DNA for the CDR3 is TGTGCCACCCAAGAGGATAGCTCTGGAAACACCATATATTTT.

Remarks on this clone: One end of the junction fails to match germline, which may point to a read error. The V gene is TRBV5-6, the J gene TRBJ1-2, with D possibly matching TRBD1 (5 bases). This CDR3 region has 13 residues. Germline V lookup: CDR1 SGHDT, CDR2 YYEEEE. In nucleotides, the CDR3 is TGTGCCAGCAACTTGCGGGGGGACTATGGCTACACCTTC. Translation: CASNLRGDYGYTF.

The chain has TRBV29-1 and TRBJ1-2, with TRBD1 matching 8 bases. CDR1 is SQVTM, CDR2 ANQGSEA, per germline. V lost 6 bases, J lost 0 bases, and 6 bases stayed unmatched. This CDR3 has 14 amino acids. DNA of the CDR3: TGCAGCGTCCAGGGGACAGGATCTAACTATGGCTACACCTTC. It yields the protein CSVQGTGSNYGYTF.

The chain employs TRBV10-1 and TRBJ1-1; TRBD1 agrees at 9 bases. The CDR3 is made up of 14 amino acids. J gave up 5 bases and V 2 bases, and 3 bases lay outside the gene matches. Per germline, CDR1 WNHNN and CDR2 SYGVQD (reference sequence). The CDR3 coding sequence is TGCGCCAGCAGTGAGACAGGGGGCTCGACTGAAGCTTTCTTT. Translation gives CASSETGGSTEAFF.

V is TRBV30 and J is TRBJ1-1; TRBD1 matches at 7 bases. CDR1 GTSNPN and CDR2 SVGIG come from the germline V gene (reference sequence). The CDR3 is made up of 14 amino acids. V shed 0 bases and J 11 bases; nucleotides not matched to a gene: 12. The CDR3 coding sequence is TGTGCCTGGAGTGTACTGGAGGGGGCGAGCGGTGCTTTCTTT. Translating gives CAWSVLEGASGAFF.

The chain carries TRBV7-9 and TRBJ1-1; D not certain. In germline, CDR1 is SEHNR, CDR2 FQNEAQ (reference sequence). Trimming cost V 5 bases and J 8 bases, with 12 bases left between them. The CDR3 runs 12 residues. The CDR3 sequence: CASSPKIREAFF. DNA for the CDR3: TGTGCCAGCAGCCCTAAGATACGGGAAGCTTTCTTT. Based on the CDR3 plus reference TRBV7-9 and TRBJ1-1, the full variable domain is DTGVSQNPRHKITKRGQNVTFRCDPISEHNRLYWYRQTLGQGPEFLTYFQNEAQLEKSRLLSDRFSAERPKGSFSTLEIQRTEQGDSAMYLCASSPKIREAFFGQGTRLTVV.

The chain couples TRBV6-6 to TRBJ2-1, with TRBD1 matching 8 bases. This CDR3 is built from 16 residues. J lost 9 bases, V lost 0 bases, and 10 bases had no gene match. Germline V gene sequence: CDR1 MNHNY, CDR2 SVGAGI (reference sequence). CDR3 sequence reads: CASSYSASGQGGEQFF. CDR3 nucleotides: TGTGCCAGCAGTTACTCGGCCTCCGGACAGGGCGGTGAGCAGTTCTTC.

The rearrangement uses TRBV15 and TRBJ1-2, with a weak D call TRBD1 (5 bases). Germline V gene data show CDR1 as LNHNV and CDR2 as YYDKDF (reference sequence). Trimming removed 3 bases from V and 4 bases from J, with 12 bases in between. The CDR3 covers 14 residues. The CDR3 spells CATSRDRQSYGYTF. The DNA of the CDR3 is TGTGCCACCAGCAGGGACCGACAGAGCTATGGCTACACCTTC.

The rearrangement uses TRBV5-6 and TRBJ2-5; tentative D call: TRBD2 (5 bases). The CDR3 is 14 amino acids. V lost 2 bases to trimming and J lost 0 bases, with 8 bases between them. Germline CDR1 is SGHDT and CDR2 is YYEEEE. CDR3 nucleotides: TGTGCCAGCAGCTTCCCCGGGAACCAAGAGACCCAGTACTTC. It specifies CASSFPGNQETQYF.

This chain connects TRBV10-3 to TRBJ1-3; D is undetermined. Germline CDR1 ENHRY, CDR2 SYGVKD. The CDR3 is 14 residues long. Trimming took 2 bases from V and 6 from J, leaving 11 bases between them. This CDR3 reads CAISEAAVVNTIYF. CDR3 sequence (DNA): TGTGCCATCAGTGAGGCGGCCGTAGTAAACACCATATATTTT.

The rearrangement links TRBV7-2 to TRBJ1-5, with D perhaps TRBD1 (5 bases). V was pared by 3 bases and J by 6 bases, with 15 bases between. The germline gives CDR1 SGHTA, CDR2 FQGNSA. This CDR3 comprises 15 residues. This CDR3 is CASSFSGGGIQPQHF. The DNA of the CDR3 is TGTGCCAGCAGCTTTTCCGGGGGAGGGATTCAGCCCCAGCATTTT. The whole variable domain, remainder taken from reference TRBV7-2 and TRBJ1-5, is GAGVSQSPSNKVTEKGKDVELRCDPISGHTALYWYRQSLGQGLEFLIYFQGNSAPDKSGLPSDRFSAERTGGSVSTLTIQRTQQEDSAVYLCASSFSGGGIQPQHFGDGTRLSIL.

The chain combines TRBV12-5 with TRBJ1-2; D unresolved. The CDR3 length is 14 residues. Germline lookup yields CDR1 LGHNT and CDR2 FRNRAP. The V gene lost 8 bases and the J gene lost 7 bases, with 20 bases spanning the gap. The CDR3 reads CASSPRNRGSGYTF. CDR3 coding DNA: TGTGCTAGTTCCCCCCGGAACCGCGGGAGTGGCTACACCTTC.

This chain connects TRBV14 to TRBJ1-1; D is possibly TRBD1 (5 bases). This CDR3 spans 13 amino acids. The V gene lost 0 bases and the J gene lost 11 bases, with 13 bases spanning the gap. CDR1 and CDR2 (germline): SGHDN, FVKESK. CDR3 nucleotides: TGTGCCAGCAGCCAAGATTGGGGCAATTCGGCTTTCTTT. It is translated as CASSQDWGNSAFF. Filled out from reference TRBV14 and TRBJ1-1, the complete variable domain reads EAGVTQFPSHSVIEKGQTVTLRCDPISGHDNLYWYRRVMGKEIKFLLHFVKESKQDESGMPNNRFLAERTGGTYSTLKVQPAELEDSGVYFCASSQDWGNSAFFGQGTRLTVV.